This TCR beta chain is from a study of cytomegalovirus exposure and HLA in healthy donors (TCRdb year 2017). For the wider study: According to a later analysis, the 120 or so validation repertoires were produced on the same platform as the 680 or so repertoires of the first cohort. To predict cytomegalovirus infection status, the study combined high-throughput TCR immunosequencing, statistical association of individual TCRs with disease status, and machine learning. A separate validation cohort of approximately 120 different subjects was used in addition to the approximately 700-subject first cohort. The study aimed to test whether cataloging public T cell receptors could reveal signatures of past pathogen exposure. Results the study describes overall, beyond this receptor: Of the cluster scores, 85% to 95% were above 0 in a later analysis, which found that TCRs clustered in the first cohort also tended to co-occur in the 110 or so validation repertoires. A later analysis lacked HLA typing for the validation cohort, so it scored co-occurrence in that cohort across all 110 or so repertoires. Cytomegalovirus status was reported to be diagnosed by the classifier with high specificity and sensitivity in both the original and validation cohorts. A few of the identified cytomegalovirus-associated TCR beta chains were confirmed in vitro to be specific for cytomegalovirus antigens. The authors suggested that the approach could potentially be extended to other disease states and immunological phenotypes. The study listed 164 TCR beta chains as associated with cytomegalovirus. Most TCR sequences were seen in very few donors, while some public TCRs were found in many individuals.

Via the germline V gene, CDR1 is MGHDK and CDR2 SYGVNS. CDR3 length: 15 amino acids, cysteine to phenylalanine. The read is trimmed to its CDR3 DNA, 45 bases read in frame from base 1. V is cut back by 3 bases and J by 6 bases, with 7 bases in the junction unmatched. Receptors were amplified or captured by the immunoSEQ multiplex PCR assay. Processing in the source paper ran as follows. To diagnose cytomegalovirus status from the catalog of TCR beta chain sequences, a statistical classification framework was built. Entries here come from immuneACCESS through TCRdb and include only in-frame sequences with V and J called. Some clones fail to appear in such tables; in the studies checked, an unresolved V gene covers under half of the shortfall, and the cause of the remainder is unknown. V and J calls and clone size follow that table, whereas D and trimming were derived from the DNA. The sample table shows some 120,000 clones, and roughly 90% are seen once. The ten largest clonotypes hold 1.4% of the sample.

The donors belonged to the validation cohort of 90 to 150 subjects, which was separate from the approximately 700-subject first cohort. As regards this clone: The antigen this receptor binds is unknown. One base away there is no much larger clone; base qualities are not given.

Sequenced input: PBMCs. The rearranged segments are TRBV25-1 and TRBJ2-5, with 10 middle bases fitting TRBD1. The sequence was collected from a man aged 30-40 years in good health and CMV-seronegative. The CDR3 corresponds to CASSDWTGGIKTQYF. In nucleotide form, the sequence is TGTGCCAGCAGTGATTGGACAGGGGGAATAAAGACCCAGTACTTC.